These 7 T cell receptor beta chains were all obtained from the same sample, sequenced in a study of shared clonotypes between healthy human individuals. Sequencing used immunoSEQ multiplex PCR; TCRdb keeps in-frame clones, though not all of them. The data hold about 2.4 million clones, with about 92% observed a single time. The sequenced sample was naive CD4+ T cells sorted from blood. Subset in this sample: CD45RA+ positively selected. The source of these receptors is a man between 18 and 29 years old in good health.

The gene calls are TRBV7-2 and TRBJ2-2; possible D gene TRBD2, 6 bases. The ends were cut back, 5 bases at V and 4 bases at J, with 14 bases in the middle. Germline values: CDR1 SGHTA, CDR2 FQGNSA. The CDR3 spans 15 residues. The CDR3 region has the DNA TGTGCCAGCAGCCCTCCCCGGCGGGGCACCGGGGAGCTGTTTTTT. Protein sequence: CASSPPRRGTGELFF.

Of note for this clone: A read error may produce the germline difference seen at one junction end. The rearrangement uses TRBV7-7 and TRBJ2-7; D perhaps matches TRBD1 (5 bases). CDR1 and CDR2 (germline): SSHAT, FNYEAQ (reference sequence). CDR3 length equals 15 residues. The CDR3 nucleotides read TGTGCTAGCAGCGAGAGACAGCTGAGAGCCTACGAGCAGTACTTC. Its protein is CASSERQLRAYEQYF.

V is TRBV9 and J is TRBJ2-2, with D unclear. CDR1 and CDR2 (germline): SGDLS, YYNGEE. This CDR3 contains 14 residues. Trimming took off 3 bases at V and 4 bases at J, with 10 bases between the two ends. As DNA, the CDR3 is TGTGCCAGCAGCGCGCATAACGGCACCGGGGAGCTGTTTTTT. Amino acid sequence: CASSAHNGTGELFF.

The gene calls are TRBV4-1 and TRBJ1-4; D not resolved. The CDR3 has 14 residues. Germline loops: CDR1 MGHRA, CDR2 YSYEKL. The V end was cut by 2 bases, the J end by 4 bases, with 8 bases between. In nucleotides, the CDR3 is TGCGCCAGCAGCCAAAGGTTGGTTAATGAAAAACTGTTTTTT. Protein sequence: CASSQRLVNEKLFF.

This clone has a single count. Other DNA sequences in the sample encode the same CDR3. The chain couples TRBV5-1 to TRBJ2-7, with 8 bases that match TRBD1. Germline CDR1 is SGHRS and CDR2 is YFSETQ. The CDR3 runs 14 residues. Trimming at V came to 4 bases and at J to 1 base, leaving 4 bases not matched to a gene. The CDR3 DNA reads as TGCGCCAGCAGCCTGGGACAGGTATCCTACGAGCAGTACTTC. Its protein is CASSLGQVSYEQYF. The full variable domain, with the rest looked up from reference TRBV5-1 and TRBJ2-7, is KAGVTQTPRYLIKTRGQQVTLSCSPISGHRSVSWYQQTPGQGLQFLFEYFSETQRNKGNFPGRFSGRQFSNSRSEMNVSTLELGDSALYLCASSLGQVSYEQYFGPGTRLTVT.

V usage is TRBV4-3 and J usage is TRBJ2-3; D is unresolved. Trimming pared 0 bases from V and 0 bases from J, leaving 1 base between. This CDR3 region has 13 residues. Germline V CDR1 and CDR2: LGHNA, YSLEER. CDR3: CASSQESTDTQYF. CDR3 DNA: TGCGCCAGCAGCCAAGAAAGCACAGATACGCAGTATTTT.

The chain carries TRBV5-1 and TRBJ2-1; D not resolved. Germline V gives CDR1 SGHRS, CDR2 YFSETQ. This CDR3 is 16 amino acids long. Trimming left V 0 bases short and J 0 bases short, with 10 bases between. The CDR3 region is CASSLEGQTSYNEQFF. In nucleotides, the CDR3 is TGCGCCAGCAGCTTGGAAGGGCAGACCTCCTACAATGAGCAGTTCTTC.